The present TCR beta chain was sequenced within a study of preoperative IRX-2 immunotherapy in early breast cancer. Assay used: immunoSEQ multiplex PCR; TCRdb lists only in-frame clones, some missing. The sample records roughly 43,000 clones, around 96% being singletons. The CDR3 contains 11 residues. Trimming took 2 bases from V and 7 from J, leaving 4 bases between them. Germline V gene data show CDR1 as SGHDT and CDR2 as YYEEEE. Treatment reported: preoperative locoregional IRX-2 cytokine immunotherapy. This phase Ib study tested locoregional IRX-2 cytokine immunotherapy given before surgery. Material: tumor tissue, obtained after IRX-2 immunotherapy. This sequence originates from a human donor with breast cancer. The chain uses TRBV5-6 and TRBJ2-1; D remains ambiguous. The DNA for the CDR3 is TGTGCCAGCAGCTTTTTAAATGAGCAGTTCTTC. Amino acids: CASSFLNEQFF.